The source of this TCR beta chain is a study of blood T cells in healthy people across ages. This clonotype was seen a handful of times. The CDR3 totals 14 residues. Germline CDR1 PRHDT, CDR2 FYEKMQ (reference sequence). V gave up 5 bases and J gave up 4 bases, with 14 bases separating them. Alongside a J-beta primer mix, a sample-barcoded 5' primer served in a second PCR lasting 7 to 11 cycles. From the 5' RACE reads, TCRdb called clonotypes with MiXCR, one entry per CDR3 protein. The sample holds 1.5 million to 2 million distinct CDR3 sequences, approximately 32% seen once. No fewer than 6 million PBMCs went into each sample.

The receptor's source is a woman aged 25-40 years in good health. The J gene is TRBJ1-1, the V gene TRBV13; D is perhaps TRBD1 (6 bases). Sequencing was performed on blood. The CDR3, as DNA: TGTGCCAGCAGCCCACGGGACACTTCCACTGAAGCTTTCTTT. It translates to CASSPRDTSTEAFF.